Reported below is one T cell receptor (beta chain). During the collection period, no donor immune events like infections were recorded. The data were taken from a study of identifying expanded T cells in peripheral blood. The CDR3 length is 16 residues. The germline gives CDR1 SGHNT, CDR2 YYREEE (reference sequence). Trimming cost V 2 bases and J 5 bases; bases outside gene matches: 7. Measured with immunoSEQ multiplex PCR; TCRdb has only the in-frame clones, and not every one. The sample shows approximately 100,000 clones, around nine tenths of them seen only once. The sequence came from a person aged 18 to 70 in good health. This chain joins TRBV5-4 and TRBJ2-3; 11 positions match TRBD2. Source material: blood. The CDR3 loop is CASSFRLAGGGDTQYF. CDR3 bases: TGTGCCAGCAGCTTTAGGCTAGCGGGGGGCGGAGATACGCAGTATTTT.